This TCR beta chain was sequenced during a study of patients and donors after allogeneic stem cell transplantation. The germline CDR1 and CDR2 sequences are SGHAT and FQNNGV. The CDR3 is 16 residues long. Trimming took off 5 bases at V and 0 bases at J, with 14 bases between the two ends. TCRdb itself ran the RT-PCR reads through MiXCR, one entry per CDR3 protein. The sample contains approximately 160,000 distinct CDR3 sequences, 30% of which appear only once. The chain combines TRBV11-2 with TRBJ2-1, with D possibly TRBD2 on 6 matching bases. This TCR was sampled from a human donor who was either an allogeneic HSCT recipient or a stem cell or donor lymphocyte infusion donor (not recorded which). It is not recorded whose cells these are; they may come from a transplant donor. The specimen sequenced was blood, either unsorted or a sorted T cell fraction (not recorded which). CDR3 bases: TGTGCCAGCAGCCTTTGGCGGGGTAGCTCCTACAATGAGCAGTTCTTC. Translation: CASSLWRGSSYNEQFF.